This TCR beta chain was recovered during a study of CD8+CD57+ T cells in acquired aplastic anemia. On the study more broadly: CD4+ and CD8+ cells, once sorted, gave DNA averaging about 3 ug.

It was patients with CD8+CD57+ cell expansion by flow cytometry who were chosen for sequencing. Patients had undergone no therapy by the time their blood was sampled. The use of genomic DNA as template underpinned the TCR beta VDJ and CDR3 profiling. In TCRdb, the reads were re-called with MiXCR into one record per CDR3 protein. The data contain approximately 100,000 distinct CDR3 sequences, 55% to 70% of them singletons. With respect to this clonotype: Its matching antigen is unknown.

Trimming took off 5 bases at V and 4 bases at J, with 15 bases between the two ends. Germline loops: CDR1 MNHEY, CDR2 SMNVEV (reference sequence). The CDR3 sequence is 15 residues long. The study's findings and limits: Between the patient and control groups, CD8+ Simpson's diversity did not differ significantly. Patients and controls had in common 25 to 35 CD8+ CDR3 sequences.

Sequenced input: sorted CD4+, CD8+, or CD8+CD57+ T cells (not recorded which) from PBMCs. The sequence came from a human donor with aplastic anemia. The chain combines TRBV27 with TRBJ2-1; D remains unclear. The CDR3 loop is CASSGAIGPYNEQFF. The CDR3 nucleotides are TGTGCCAGCAGTGGAGCGATTGGTCCTTACAATGAGCAGTTCTTC.